This entry lists 8 T cell receptor beta chains sequenced from one sample in a study of blood T cell repertoires in COVID-19 (dated by TCRdb to 2020 to 2022). The library was obtained by the immunoSEQ multiplex PCR assay. The immuneACCESS repertoire file appears here via TCRdb, limited to in-frame rearrangements. These files lack a portion of the clones; in checked studies, under half of the deficit traces to unresolved V genes, and the cause of the others is not known. This sample lists roughly 300,000 clones; 80% to 95% were detected once. The ten top clones hold about 7% of the sample. The sequencing sample was made of peripheral blood. Source of these receptors: a woman between 25 and 40 years old with COVID-19, enrolled during active disease.

The count of this clone is one. The rearrangement joins TRBV6-6 to TRBJ1-5, with D possibly TRBD1 on 5 matching bases. CDR3 size: 15 residues. Trimming removed 4 bases at V and 4 bases at J, with 14 bases between. CDR1 is MNHNY, CDR2 SVGAGI, per germline (reference sequence). DNA of the CDR3: TGTGCCAGCAGTTTCGCCCAGGGCGTTAATCAGCCCCAGCATTTT. This gives the protein CASSFAQGVNQPQHF.

The chain carries TRBV9 and TRBJ1-1; tentative D call: TRBD1 (6 bases). CDR3 size: 11 residues. Germline V CDR1 and CDR2: SGDLS, YYNGEE. The germline V and J ends were trimmed by 4 bases and 5 bases, with 6 bases remaining between them. CDR3 sequence (DNA): TGTGCCAGCAGCCAGGGGACTGAAGCTTTCTTT. Its translation is CASSQGTEAFF. Combining the CDR3 with reference TRBV9 and TRBJ1-1 gives the whole variable domain DSGVTQTPKHLITATGQRVTLRCSPRSGDLSVYWYQQSLDQGLQFLIQYYNGEERAKGNILERFSAQQFPDLHSELNLSSLELGDSALYFCASSQGTEAFFGQGTRLTVV.

This clone was seen only once. The chain combines TRBV15 with TRBJ2-7; 7 bases are shared with TRBD1. This CDR3 comprises 16 residues. The germline CDR1 and CDR2 sequences are LNHNV and YYDKDF (reference sequence). The junction had 9 bases not matched to a gene; V was cut back by 2 bases and J by 2 bases. The chain's CDR3 is CATSRKGGQGAYEQYF. The CDR3 nucleotides are TGTGCCACCAGCAGAAAGGGCGGCCAGGGGGCCTACGAGCAGTACTTC.

The chain links TRBV29-1 to TRBJ2-1, with TRBD2 identical over 11 bases. The CDR3 length is 15 residues. Germline V CDR1 and CDR2: SQVTM, ANQGSEA. Trimming removed 0 bases from V and 9 bases from J; junction bases left unmatched: 7. CDR3 sequence: CSVEDRGLAGGEQFF. Here the CDR3 DNA reads TGCAGCGTTGAAGATCGTGGACTAGCGGGTGGTGAGCAGTTCTTC.

The rearrangement joins TRBV28 to TRBJ2-7, with 12 nucleotides matching TRBD1. V shed 6 bases, J shed 4 bases, and the junction held 7 bases outside the gene matches. CDR1 is MDHEN and CDR2 is SYDVKM in the germline V gene. CDR3 length: 15 residues. CDR3 loop: CASSTPGQGAYEQYF. In nucleotides, the CDR3 is TGTGCCAGCAGCACACCGGGACAGGGGGCATACGAGCAGTACTTC.

The chain recombines TRBV5-1 with TRBJ2-7; a weak D match, TRBD2 (6 bases). The germline V gene has CDR1 SGHRS and CDR2 YFSETQ. Trimming stripped 5 bases from V and 0 bases from J, with 12 bases between. This CDR3 comprises 14 residues. CDR3 coding DNA: TGCGCCAGCAGTATCGCGCGGGACTCCTACGAGCAGTACTTC. Translated: CASSIARDSYEQYF.

This chain connects TRBV4-1 to TRBJ1-4; 8 positions match TRBD1. Looked up from germline, CDR1 is MGHRA and CDR2 is YSYEKL. The CDR3 length is 16 residues. Unmatched junction bases numbered 11, after V lost 3 bases and J lost 8 bases. The CDR3 sequence is CASSHPAGGAGEKLFF. The CDR3 DNA reads as TGCGCCAGCAGCCATCCCGCAGGGGGCGCAGGGGAAAAACTGTTTTTT.

This clone appeared a few times. The chain recombines TRBV7-9 with TRBJ2-5, with D tentatively TRBD1 (5 bases). Trimming shortened V by 1 base and J by 0 bases, and 9 bases separated the two germline ends. CDR3 length: 15 residues. Germline CDR1 and CDR2: SEHNR and FQNEAQ (reference sequence). For the CDR3, the DNA is TGTGCCAGCAGCTTAGACTCAGGGTACCAAGAGACCCAGTACTTC. It yields the protein CASSLDSGYQETQYF.